Described below is a single T cell receptor beta chain sequence and its context. TCRdb reanalysed the RT-PCR reads using MiXCR and keeps one entry per CDR3 protein. The sample lists 920,000 or so distinct CDR3 sequences; roughly 18% were seen once. The data are from a study of patients and donors after allogeneic stem cell transplantation. The source material was blood, either unsorted or a sorted T cell fraction (not recorded which). This TCR was sampled from a human donor who was either an allogeneic HSCT recipient or a stem cell or donor lymphocyte infusion donor (not recorded which). It is not recorded whose cells these are; they may come from a transplant donor.

The CDR3 protein is CASSYGLAASTDTQYF. In nucleotides, the CDR3 is TGTGCCAGCAGCTACGGACTAGCGGCTAGCACAGATACGCAGTATTTT. The chain combines TRBV7-2 with TRBJ2-3; 10 bases are a match to TRBD2. CDR1 is SGHTA and CDR2 is FQGNSA in the germline V gene. The CDR3 is 16 amino acids. Trimming took 4 bases from V and 0 from J; bases not matched to a gene: 4.